The 27 T cell receptor beta chains reported below all come from one sample, sequenced in a study of shared clonotypes between healthy human individuals. TCRdb's copy holds only in-frame clones and misses some; the assay was immunoSEQ multiplex PCR. The sample has around 2.5 million clones, roughly 93% seen once; the top ten hold roughly 0.39%. Material for sequencing was naive CD4+ T cells from PBMCs. Subset here: CD45RA+ positively selected. These receptors originate from a man aged 18 to 29 in good health. Some clones in this sample may be carry-over from other donors' samples.

The chain links TRBV9 to TRBJ2-7; 7 bases match TRBD1. The CDR3 is 16 amino acids. J gave up 4 bases and V 3 bases, and 13 bases lay outside the gene matches. Germline assignment: CDR1 SGDLS and CDR2 YYNGEE. The CDR3 sequence: CASSAQQDRVGYEQYF. Written as DNA, the CDR3 is TGTGCCAGCAGCGCCCAACAAGACAGGGTGGGGTACGAGCAGTACTTC.

This clone has just a few counts. This chain's CDR3 is CASSYGQGNTGELFF. The CDR3, as DNA: TGCGCCAGCAGTTATGGACAGGGGAACACCGGGGAGCTGTTTTTT. The V and J genes are TRBV10-1 and TRBJ2-2; 8 nucleotides match TRBD1. CDR1 is WNHNN, CDR2 SYGVQD, per germline (reference sequence). The CDR3 length is 15 residues. Losses at the gene ends were 5 bases for V and 1 base for J; bases not matched to a gene: 3.

This chain joins TRBV6-4 and TRBJ1-1; D may be TRBD1 (6 bases). Germline assignment: CDR1 MRHNA and CDR2 SNTAGT. The ends were cut back, 4 bases at V and 1 base at J, with 7 bases in the middle. The CDR3 covers 13 residues. Here the CDR3 DNA reads TGTGCCAGCAGTGCCAGGGGGAACACTGAAGCTTTCTTT. Amino acids: CASSARGNTEAFF.

The CDR3 is CASSQNPSNYGYTF. Written as DNA, the CDR3 is TGCGCCAGCAGCCAAAACCCTTCAAACTATGGCTACACCTTC. The chain employs TRBV4-3 and TRBJ1-2; no reliable D call. The CDR3 is 14 amino acids. The germline V gene encodes CDR1 LGHNA and CDR2 YSLEER. Trimming took off 2 bases at V and 2 bases at J, with 9 bases between the two ends.

This clone has a single count. The rearrangement joins TRBV5-1 to TRBJ2-7; 7 positions match TRBD2. V was pared by 3 bases and J by 6 bases, with 12 bases of the junction left unmatched. The CDR3 runs 15 residues. CDR1 and CDR2 from the germline V gene are SGHRS and YFSETQ. CDR3 residues: CASSWGGLLGTEQYF. The DNA for the CDR3 is TGCGCCAGCAGCTGGGGGGGACTACTGGGGACCGAGCAGTACTTC.

V usage is TRBV29-1 and J usage is TRBJ2-1; 10 bases are shared with TRBD1. V trimming: 0 bases; J trimming: 2 bases; junction bases outside the gene matches: 7. The CDR3 totals 17 residues. Germline CDR1 and CDR2: SQVTM and ANQGSEA. The CDR3 DNA reads TGCAGCGTTGAAGATCCCGCTGGGACAGGGGCCTACAATGAGCAGTTCTTC. This encodes CSVEDPAGTGAYNEQFF.

This clone was observed once. The chain employs TRBV4-1 and TRBJ2-1; either TRBD1 or TRBD2 may supply D (5 bases each). V dropped 3 bases and J dropped 15 bases, with 24 bases sitting between them. The CDR3 has 15 amino acids. Germline V gene data show CDR1 as MGHRA and CDR2 as YSYEKL. CDR3 in DNA: TGCGCCAGCAGCCAGCGAAACCGGGACCCTCGAGGGGCGTTCTTC. Translation gives CASSQRNRDPRGAFF.

V is TRBV5-1 and J is TRBJ2-7; D not resolved. Trimming took 0 bases from V and 3 from J, leaving 19 bases between them. CDR1 and CDR2 from the germline V gene are SGHRS and YFSETQ. There are 17 residues in the CDR3. CDR3 amino acids: CASSLAAEWSASYEQYF. CDR3 nucleotides: TGCGCCAGCAGCTTGGCCGCAGAGTGGTCGGCTAGCTACGAGCAGTACTTC. Supplemented by reference TRBV5-1 and TRBJ2-7, the full variable domain reads KAGVTQTPRYLIKTRGQQVTLSCSPISGHRSVSWYQQTPGQGLQFLFEYFSETQRNKGNFPGRFSGRQFSNSRSEMNVSTLELGDSALYLCASSLAAEWSASYEQYFGPGTRLTVT.

The chain joins TRBV29-1 to TRBJ2-2; 12 nucleotides agree with TRBD1. The CDR3 is 14 amino acids. V trimming: 7 bases; J trimming: 3 bases; junction bases outside the gene matches: 3. The V gene's germline CDR1 is SQVTM and CDR2 ANQGSEA. The CDR3 region is CSAGQGAYTGELFF. As DNA, the CDR3 is TGCAGCGCGGGACAGGGGGCATACACCGGGGAGCTGTTTTTT.

The chain links TRBV6-1 to TRBJ1-6, with 9 bases matching TRBD1. Trimming removed 1 base from V and 7 bases from J; junction bases left unmatched: 2. Germline assignment: CDR1 MNHNS and CDR2 SASEGT. The CDR3 is 15 residues long. Here the CDR3 DNA reads TGTGCCAGCAGTGAAGTTGGACAGGGGAATTCACCCCTCCACTTT. The encoded protein is CASSEVGQGNSPLHF.

The rearrangement uses TRBV18 and TRBJ1-1, with D perhaps matching TRBD1 (6 bases). Trimming pared 6 bases from V and 5 bases from J, leaving 19 bases between. The CDR3 sequence is 15 residues long. The germline V gene has CDR1 KGHSH and CDR2 LQKENI. The CDR3 spells CASSPGGGRRTEAFF. In nucleotides, the CDR3 is TGTGCCAGCTCCCCGGGAGGGGGGCGGAGGACTGAAGCTTTCTTT.

The CDR3 coding sequence is TGTGCCAGCAGCTTAGGCCTAGCGGGGATCTACGAGCAGTACTTC. Residues: CASSLGLAGIYEQYF. The chain has TRBV11-2 and TRBJ2-7; 9 positions match TRBD2. With V trimmed by 1 base and J by 3 bases, 4 bases remained unmatched. The CDR3 totals 15 residues. Looked up from germline, CDR1 is SGHAT and CDR2 is FQNNGV.

Worth noting for this clone: The identical CDR3 is also encoded by other nucleotide sequences in the sample. This chain links TRBV19 with TRBJ2-3, with unresolved D. The germline V gene encodes CDR1 LNHDA and CDR2 SQIVND (reference sequence). Trimming left V 1 base short and J 0 bases short, with 5 bases between. The length of the CDR3 is 14 residues. The CDR3 DNA sequence: TGTGCCAGTAGTATAGGGCCTAGCACAGATACGCAGTATTTT. Translated: CASSIGPSTDTQYF. The full variable domain, its missing parts supplied by reference TRBV19 and TRBJ2-3, is DGGITQSPKYLFRKEGQNVTLSCEQNLNHDAMYWYRQDPGQGLRLIYYSQIVNDFQKGDIAEGYSVSREKKESFPLTVTSAQKNPTAFYLCASSIGPSTDTQYFGPGTRLTVL.

This clone was counted a few times. The chain employs TRBV19 and TRBJ1-1, with TRBD1 matching 9 bases. V trimming: 5 bases; J trimming: 2 bases; junction bases outside the gene matches: 3. This CDR3 spans 14 amino acids. Germline loops: CDR1 LNHDA, CDR2 SQIVND (reference sequence). CDR3 nucleotides: TGTGCCAGTAGTGTGACAGGGGGAAACACTGAAGCTTTCTTT. Translated, it gives CASSVTGGNTEAFF.

V gene TRBV5-6 combines with J gene TRBJ1-1; tentatively, D is TRBD1 (6 bases). Germline lookup yields CDR1 SGHDT and CDR2 YYEEEE. The CDR3 contains 15 residues. Trimming cost V 1 base and J 2 bases, with 12 bases left between them. CDR3 protein: CASSLSGGANTEAFF. The CDR3 DNA reads as TGTGCCAGCAGCTTGTCCGGGGGGGCAAACACTGAAGCTTTCTTT.

The J gene is TRBJ2-5, the V gene TRBV6-5, with D possibly TRBD2 on 6 matching bases. V was pared by 5 bases and J by 7 bases, with 11 bases between. Germline CDR1 reads MNHEY; CDR2 reads SVGAGI. The CDR3 is made up of 12 amino acids. The CDR3 DNA sequence: TGTGCCAGCAGTGGAGGGACCTCGACCCAGTACTTC. Protein: CASSGGTSTQYF.

This sequence joins TRBV7-2 and TRBJ2-5; TRBD2 agrees at 10 bases. CDR3 length: 15 residues. Germline V gene data show CDR1 as SGHTA and CDR2 as FQGNSA. The J segment lost 5 bases and the V segment lost 4 bases, leaving 7 bases of the junction unmatched. Here the CDR3 reads CASSSSAGGWETQYF. The CDR3 bases are TGTGCCAGCAGCTCCTCAGCGGGAGGGTGGGAGACCCAGTACTTC.

This clone was found once. The chain carries TRBV27 and TRBJ2-1; 12 nucleotides line up with TRBD2. Germline-derived CDR1 and CDR2 are MNHEY and SMNVEV (reference sequence). The CDR3 is 16 residues long. The J segment lost 7 bases and the V segment lost 3 bases, leaving 7 bases of the junction unmatched. For the CDR3, the DNA is TGTGCCAGCAGTTTCCTAGCGGGAGGGCCCAGAAATGAGCAGTTCTTC. Translated: CASSFLAGGPRNEQFF.

V usage is TRBV15 and J usage is TRBJ1-3; TRBD1 might be the D (5 bases). CDR3 size: 16 residues. Trimming shortened V by 0 bases and J by 0 bases, and 9 bases separated the two germline ends. Per germline, CDR1 LNHNV and CDR2 YYDKDF (reference sequence). CDR3 in amino acids: CATSRDRTSSGNTIYF. The CDR3 bases are TGTGCCACCAGCAGAGATAGGACAAGCTCTGGAAACACCATATATTTT.

This rearrangement joins TRBV5-1 to TRBJ2-7, with 9 nucleotides matching TRBD1. Germline CDR1 is SGHRS and CDR2 is YFSETQ. This CDR3 region has 16 residues. J gave up 2 bases and V 0 bases, and 6 bases lay outside the gene matches. The CDR3 reads CASSLDGQGPTYEQYF. In nucleotides, the CDR3 is TGCGCCAGCAGCTTGGATGGACAGGGGCCGACCTACGAGCAGTACTTC. Full variable domain (remainder filled in from reference TRBV5-1 and TRBJ2-7): KAGVTQTPRYLIKTRGQQVTLSCSPISGHRSVSWYQQTPGQGLQFLFEYFSETQRNKGNFPGRFSGRQFSNSRSEMNVSTLELGDSALYLCASSLDGQGPTYEQYFGPGTRLTVT.

This chain joins TRBV2 and TRBJ2-7; 7 bases are a match to TRBD1. The CDR3 has 14 amino acids. CDR1 and CDR2 (germline): SNHLY, FYNNEI. The J segment lost 2 bases and the V segment lost 7 bases, leaving 8 bases of the junction unmatched. CDR3 in amino acids: CASNIRGTTYEQYF. CDR3 nucleotides: TGTGCCAGCAATATCAGGGGGACCACCTACGAGCAGTACTTC. Based on the CDR3 plus reference TRBV2 and TRBJ2-7, the full variable domain is EPEVTQTPSHQVTQMGQEVILRCVPISNHLYFYWYRQILGQKVEFLVSFYNNEISEKSEIFDDQFSVERPDGSNFTLKIRSTKLEDSAMYFCASNIRGTTYEQYFGPGTRLTVT.

This clone has only a few counts. Other DNA sequences in this specimen translate into the identical CDR3. V and J are TRBV18 and TRBJ1-1; D unresolved. The ends were cut back, 1 base at V and 0 bases at J, with 6 bases in the middle. CDR3 length: 14 residues. The germline gives CDR1 KGHSH, CDR2 LQKENI. CDR3 amino acids: CASSPLGLNTEAFF. CDR3 bases: TGTGCCAGCTCACCACTTGGGTTGAACACTGAAGCTTTCTTT.

CDR3 nucleotide sequence: TGTGCCAGCAGTCAGGGAATCTACACCGGGGAGCTGTTTTTT. This encodes CASSQGIYTGELFF. The chain is built from TRBV27 and TRBJ2-2; D is possibly TRBD1 (5 bases). The CDR3 has 14 residues. Trimming left V 5 bases short and J 3 bases short, with 10 bases between. Germline lookup yields CDR1 MNHEY and CDR2 SMNVEV (reference sequence).

The chain joins TRBV5-1 to TRBJ2-2; possibly TRBD1 for D (6 bases). V lost 4 bases, J lost 4 bases, and 17 bases lay in between. CDR3 length: 16 amino acids. Germline V CDR1 and CDR2: SGHRS, YFSETQ. The CDR3 loop is CASSQIAGELTGELFF. In DNA, the CDR3 is TGCGCCAGCAGCCAAATCGCAGGGGAACTCACCGGGGAGCTGTTTTTT.

The V call is TRBV29-1, the J call TRBJ1-6, with D unclear. The germline V gene has CDR1 SQVTM and CDR2 ANQGSEA. V was shortened by 4 bases and J by 8 bases, with 12 bases between the two germline ends. The CDR3 consists of 13 residues. The CDR3 DNA sequence: TGCAGCGTTGCCCAGTCAGCCGATTCACCCCTCCACTTT. Protein sequence: CSVAQSADSPLHF.

This sequence joins TRBV9 and TRBJ1-1, with D maybe TRBD1 (6 bases). V dropped 3 bases and J dropped 4 bases, with 22 bases sitting between them. Germline values: CDR1 SGDLS, CDR2 YYNGEE. This CDR3 region has 17 residues. Here the CDR3 reads CASSANLGGAGSTEAFF. The CDR3 region has the DNA TGTGCCAGCAGCGCCAACTTGGGGGGGGCAGGGAGCACTGAAGCTTTCTTT.

This clone appeared once. Other DNA variants within this sample encode the same CDR3. This rearrangement joins TRBV19 to TRBJ2-3, with D tentatively TRBD1 or TRBD2 (6 bases each). This CDR3 contains 13 residues. CDR1 is LNHDA, CDR2 SQIVND, per germline (reference sequence). Trimming removed 2 bases at V and 4 bases at J, with 7 bases between. In DNA form, the CDR3 reads TGTGCCAGTAGTATAAGGGGGGCAGATACGCAGTATTTT. This encodes CASSIRGADTQYF.